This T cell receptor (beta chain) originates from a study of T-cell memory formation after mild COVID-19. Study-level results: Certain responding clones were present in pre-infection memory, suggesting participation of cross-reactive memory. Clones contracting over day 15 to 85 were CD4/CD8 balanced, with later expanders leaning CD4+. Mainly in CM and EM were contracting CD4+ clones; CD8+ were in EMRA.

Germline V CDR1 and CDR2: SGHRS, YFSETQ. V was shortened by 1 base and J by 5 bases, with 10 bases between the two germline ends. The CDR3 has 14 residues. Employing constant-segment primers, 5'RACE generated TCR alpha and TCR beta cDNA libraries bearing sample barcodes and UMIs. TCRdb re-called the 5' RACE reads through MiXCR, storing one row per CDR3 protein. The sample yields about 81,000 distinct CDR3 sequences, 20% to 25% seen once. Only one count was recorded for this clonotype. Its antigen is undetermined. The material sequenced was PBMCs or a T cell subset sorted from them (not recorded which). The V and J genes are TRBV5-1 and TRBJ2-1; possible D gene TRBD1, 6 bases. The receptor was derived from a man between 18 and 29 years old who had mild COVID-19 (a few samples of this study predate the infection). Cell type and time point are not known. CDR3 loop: CASSLWGPNNEQFF. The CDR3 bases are TGCGCCAGCAGCTTGTGGGGGCCAAACAATGAGCAGTTCTTC.